This T cell receptor beta chain was recorded in a study of T-cell memory formation after mild COVID-19. Study results and caveats: Pre-infection memory showed some responding clones, and this suggested that cross-reactive memory joined.

TCRdb re-called the 5' RACE reads with MiXCR, one entry per CDR3 protein. The sample consists of 90,000 to 120,000 distinct CDR3 sequences, 13% to 15% of them appearing once. Germline CDR1 reads LGHNA; CDR2 reads YNFKEQ. The CDR3 runs 11 residues. The sample holds a few counts of this clonotype. Its antigen is undetermined. One junction end disagrees with the germline gene, perhaps due to a read error. Source material: PBMCs or a T cell subset sorted from them (not recorded which). This sequence was found in a man aged 18 to 29 who had mild COVID-19 (a few samples of this study predate the infection). Cell type and time point are not known. The rearrangement links TRBV4-2 to TRBJ1-1, with D uncertain. The CDR3 DNA is TGTGCCAGCAGCCAAGATACTGGAGCTTTCTTT. Translated, it gives CASSQDTGAFF.